Reported below is one TCR beta chain. Its target is unknown. There are 17 residues in the CDR3. V lost 5 bases and J lost 2; bases outside the gene matches: 11. Germline-derived CDR1 and CDR2 are MNHEY and SMNVEV (reference sequence). The PCR was carried out with 60 Vbeta primers and 13 Jbeta primers. The repertoire was sequenced with immunoSEQ multiplex PCR; TCRdb's copy has only in-frame clones and lacks some. The sample has under 150,000 clones; 75% to 90% are singletons. This sample was taken from a study of cytomegalovirus exposure and HLA in healthy donors. Study findings and constraints: The listing of roughly 160 TCR beta chains classed them as cytomegalovirus-associated.

Sequencing input: PBMCs. The chain has TRBV27 and TRBJ2-1; 8 bases line up with TRBD1. The sequence was collected from a woman in her thirties or forties in good health and CMV-seropositive. Written as DNA, the CDR3 is TGTGCCAGCAGTCGGTTCGGGGGACAGGAGACCTACAATGAGCAGTTCTTC. Its translation: CASSRFGGQETYNEQFF.